The rows below give T cell receptor beta chains drawn from one sample of a study of cytomegalovirus exposure and HLA in healthy donors. Sequencing was performed with immunoSEQ multiplex PCR; in TCRdb, only in-frame clones are kept and a portion is missing. The sample has 150,000 to 200,000 clones, 75% to 90% seen once. The sequencing sample was made of PBMCs. The receptor source for this set is a boy aged 2 to 10 in good health and CMV-seronegative. CDR3s leave out the opening cysteine and the closing phenylalanine or tryptophan. The D gene is left open where the match is weak.

v_call: TRBV6-1
j_call: TRBJ1-2
d_call: .
cdr3_aa: ASSFKGNYGYT

v_call: TRBV28
j_call: TRBJ2-5
d_call: .
cdr3_aa: ASSLGGARETQY

v_call: TRBV9
j_call: TRBJ1-2
d_call: .
cdr3_aa: ASSQTEYYGYT

v_call: TRBV5-1
j_call: TRBJ2-2
d_call: TRBD1
cdr3_aa: ASSQSGTGIPGELF

v_call: TRBV7-3
j_call: TRBJ2-1
d_call: TRBD1
cdr3_aa: ASSLGIRQGQF

v_call: TRBV10-2
j_call: TRBJ2-3
d_call: TRBD2
cdr3_aa: ASSESGGTDTQY

v_call: TRBV7-8
j_call: TRBJ2-1
d_call: .
cdr3_aa: ASSPPSGAYNEQF

v_call: TRBV4-1
j_call: TRBJ2-7
d_call: .
cdr3_aa: ANTGKGGDTYEQY

v_call: TRBV10-3
j_call: TRBJ2-1
d_call: TRBD2
cdr3_aa: ATERELAGVGQF

v_call: TRBV7-3
j_call: TRBJ2-5
d_call: .
cdr3_aa: ASSQGGAGVQETQY

v_call: TRBV29-1
j_call: TRBJ2-1
d_call: TRBD2
cdr3_aa: SVEPGGSRQF

v_call: TRBV6-5
j_call: TRBJ2-7
d_call: TRBD2
cdr3_aa: ASSYFATSAVYEQY

v_call: TRBV4-1
j_call: TRBJ2-7
d_call: .
cdr3_aa: ASSQEDKLTLPYEQY

v_call: TRBV19
j_call: TRBJ2-5
d_call: .
cdr3_aa: ASSTGWETQY

v_call: TRBV7-9
j_call: TRBJ2-7
d_call: .
cdr3_aa: VSSSLVVEQY

v_call: TRBV5-1
j_call: TRBJ2-5
d_call: .
cdr3_aa: ASSIQETQY

v_call: TRBV6-1
j_call: TRBJ2-1
d_call: TRBD1
cdr3_aa: ASRGTGDEQF

v_call: TRBV27
j_call: TRBJ2-7
d_call: .
cdr3_aa: ASSFSVPGSTYEQY

v_call: TRBV7-6
j_call: TRBJ2-1
d_call: TRBD1
cdr3_aa: ASSLSQGRQF

v_call: TRBV11-2
j_call: TRBJ2-1
d_call: .
cdr3_aa: ASSLALGGEQF

v_call: TRBV19
j_call: TRBJ1-5
d_call: TRBD1
cdr3_aa: ASSIDQPTGGLGQPQH

v_call: TRBV18
j_call: TRBJ1-5
d_call: .
cdr3_aa: ASSLARYQPQH

v_call: TRBV7-2
j_call: TRBJ2-7
d_call: TRBD1
cdr3_aa: ASSLYRGPYEQY

v_call: TRBV27
j_call: TRBJ2-7
d_call: .
cdr3_aa: ASSFYLDSYEQY

v_call: TRBV28
j_call: TRBJ2-5
d_call: .
cdr3_aa: ASSTLINWETQY

v_call: TRBV2
j_call: TRBJ2-5
d_call: .
cdr3_aa: ASSEETEETQY

v_call: TRBV27
j_call: TRBJ2-7
d_call: .
cdr3_aa: ASSLTLAASSYEQY

v_call: TRBV6-1
j_call: TRBJ2-5
d_call: .
cdr3_aa: ASSALQGTAGETQY

v_call: TRBV30
j_call: TRBJ1-4
d_call: .
cdr3_aa: AWTPLQDQGRDEKLF

v_call: TRBV15
j_call: TRBJ2-2
d_call: TRBD2
cdr3_aa: ATSRDLDLRREETGELF

v_call: TRBV10-3
j_call: TRBJ1-3
d_call: .
cdr3_aa: ATRGGGSGNTIY

v_call: TRBV15
j_call: TRBJ1-4
d_call: .
cdr3_aa: ATSRDQGKEKLF

v_call: TRBV27
j_call: TRBJ1-1
d_call: .
cdr3_aa: ASSLSPGMNTEAF

v_call: TRBV28
j_call: TRBJ2-7
d_call: .
cdr3_aa: ASNSGQRA

v_call: TRBV19
j_call: TRBJ2-5
d_call: .
cdr3_aa: ASNIDRRQETQY

v_call: TRBV6-6
j_call: TRBJ1-5
d_call: .
cdr3_aa: ASSLGFEGQPQH

v_call: TRBV29-1
j_call: TRBJ2-7
d_call: TRBD1
cdr3_aa: SVAKTGVSYEQY

v_call: TRBV19
j_call: TRBJ2-7
d_call: TRBD1
cdr3_aa: ASSETGAGLNEQY

v_call: TRBV28
j_call: TRBJ2-3
d_call: TRBD1
cdr3_aa: ASSLGQGADTQY

v_call: TRBV12-1
j_call: TRBJ2-1
d_call: .
cdr3_aa: ASNSWVASQSPHEQF

v_call: TRBV6-1
j_call: .
d_call: .
cdr3_aa: ATKEYRVVYEQY

v_call: TRBV23-1
j_call: TRBJ2-7
d_call: TRBD2
cdr3_aa: ASSQWGRAGPYEQY

v_call: TRBV5-1
j_call: TRBJ2-3
d_call: TRBD2
cdr3_aa: ASSLEASGREADTQY

v_call: TRBV6-5
j_call: TRBJ2-2
d_call: .
cdr3_aa: ASSYQHITGELF

v_call: TRBV7-8
j_call: TRBJ1-5
d_call: .
cdr3_aa: ASSPLDSPIVIIKPQH

v_call: TRBV6-1
j_call: TRBJ2-1
d_call: TRBD2
cdr3_aa: ASGTSGDSEQF